The 20 T cell receptor beta chains below were found in one sample sequenced in a study of OX40 agonist ivuxolimab in advanced cancers. The data were produced by immunoSEQ multiplex PCR, yet TCRdb's version contains in-frame clones alone and is incomplete. Here the sample spans just over 60,000 clones, 85% to 95% being singletons. Sequencing used CD4+ or CD8+ T cells sorted from blood, obtained in a trial of the OX40 agonist ivuxolimab. The receptors were gathered from an adult with an advanced solid tumor such as melanoma, head and neck, liver or kidney cancer.

The chain is built from TRBV7-3 and TRBJ2-1, with TRBD2 matching over 9 bases. Germline V gene sequence: CDR1 SGHTA, CDR2 FQGTGA. Unmatched junction bases numbered 5, after V lost 0 bases and J lost 8 bases. The CDR3 consists of 15 residues. Here the CDR3 reads CASSLTAGGGYEQFF. In nucleotides, the CDR3 is TGTGCCAGCAGCTTAACGGCGGGAGGGGGCTATGAGCAGTTCTTC.

J is TRBJ2-7 and V is TRBV19; 10 nucleotides line up with TRBD1. CDR1 is LNHDA, CDR2 SQIVND, per germline (reference sequence). CDR3 length equals 14 residues. The trim removed 7 bases at V and 1 base at J, leaving 4 bases unmatched. The CDR3 loop reads CASTPGQGSYEQYF. CDR3 bases: TGTGCCAGTACCCCGGGACAGGGGTCCTACGAGCAGTACTTC.

This chain joins TRBV27 and TRBJ1-2; no firm D call. The V and J ends lost 3 bases and 4 bases respectively, with 9 bases between them. CDR1 MNHEY and CDR2 SMNVEV come from the germline V gene (reference sequence). The CDR3 totals 13 residues. As DNA, the CDR3 is TGTGCCAGCAGTTTTACAAGTTTCTATGGCTACACCTTC. This codes for CASSFTSFYGYTF.

This chain connects TRBV6-5 to TRBJ2-3; D call uncertain. The CDR3 has 15 residues. Germline loops: CDR1 MNHEY, CDR2 SVGAGI. Trimming cost V 6 bases and J 0 bases, with 13 bases left between them. The CDR3 DNA reads as TGTGCCAGCAGCCATACAAGTACTAGCACAGATACGCAGTATTTT. The encoded protein is CASSHTSTSTDTQYF.

The sample holds a few counts of this clone. The chain couples TRBV6-4 to TRBJ2-1; a possible D gene is TRBD2 (6 bases). Per germline, CDR1 MRHNA and CDR2 SNTAGT. V lost 2 bases and J lost 4, with 15 bases in between. The CDR3 is 16 residues long. The CDR3 loop is CASSDAASGGYNEQFF. The CDR3 nucleotides read TGTGCCAGCAGTGACGCCGCGAGTGGGGGGTACAATGAGCAGTTCTTC.

V usage is TRBV14 and J usage is TRBJ2-7; TRBD2 agrees at 11 bases. CDR3 length: 16 residues. Trimming took 4 bases from V and 4 from J; bases not matched to a gene: 9. Germline-derived CDR1 and CDR2 are SGHDN and FVKESK. CDR3 sequence reads: CASSPHKLAGVYEQYF. The CDR3 region has the DNA TGTGCCAGCAGCCCCCACAAACTAGCGGGAGTGTACGAGCAGTACTTC.

The chain links TRBV14 to TRBJ2-7, with 8 bases matching TRBD1. CDR3 length: 15 amino acids. J gave up 6 bases and V 2 bases, and 9 bases lay outside the gene matches. Looked up from germline, CDR1 is SGHDN and CDR2 is FVKESK. In DNA form, the CDR3 reads TGTGCCAGCAGCCAACTCCCGACAGGGGTTCGCGAGCAGTACTTC. Residues: CASSQLPTGVREQYF. Full variable domain (missing parts from reference TRBV14 and TRBJ2-7): EAGVTQFPSHSVIEKGQTVTLRCDPISGHDNLYWYRRVMGKEIKFLLHFVKESKQDESGMPNNRFLAERTGGTYSTLKVQPAELEDSGVYFCASSQLPTGVREQYFGPGTRLTVT.

This clone is a singleton in its sample. V and J are TRBV11-2 and TRBJ1-1, with no clear D. This CDR3 has 15 residues. CDR1 is SGHAT, CDR2 FQNNGV, per germline. V dropped 7 bases and J dropped 2 bases, with 17 bases sitting between them. As DNA, the CDR3 is TGTGCCAGCACCTCCCCTACGACGGCTAACACTGAAGCTTTCTTT. This encodes CASTSPTTANTEAFF.

V is TRBV27 and J is TRBJ2-1; D is possibly TRBD2 (6 bases). The germline V and J ends were trimmed by 4 bases and 7 bases, with 11 bases remaining between them. CDR1 MNHEY and CDR2 SMNVEV come from the germline V gene (reference sequence). This CDR3 contains 13 residues. CDR3 region: CASSYGSWNEQFF. The CDR3 DNA reads TGTGCCAGCAGTTACGGGAGTTGGAATGAGCAGTTCTTC.

This clone was found once. The V call is TRBV10-3, the J call TRBJ2-7, with 8 nucleotides matching TRBD2. V dropped 0 bases and J dropped 3; count of bases not matched to a gene: 7. CDR3 length equals 16 residues. Germline CDR1 is ENHRY and CDR2 is SYGVKD. The CDR3 loop reads CAISESIMAGGYEQYF. The CDR3 DNA reads as TGTGCCATCAGTGAGTCGATAATGGCGGGAGGCTACGAGCAGTACTTC.

This chain's CDR3 is CATSPTGTSWGISTGELFF. The DNA for the CDR3 is TGTGCCACCAGTCCGACCGGGACTAGCTGGGGGATTAGCACCGGGGAGCTGTTTTTT. V gene TRBV15 combines with J gene TRBJ2-2, with TRBD2 matching 9 bases. V lost 6 bases and J lost 4; bases outside the gene matches: 18. CDR1 LNHNV and CDR2 YYDKDF come from the germline V gene (reference sequence). This CDR3 comprises 19 residues.

The rearrangement uses TRBV5-1 and TRBJ2-7, with unresolved D. CDR1 is SGHRS and CDR2 is YFSETQ in the germline V gene. This CDR3 is built from 14 residues. Trimming cost V 2 bases and J 2 bases, with 11 bases left between them. The CDR3 DNA reads TGCGCCAGCAGCTTTTGGCTCCGAGCCTACGAGCAGTACTTC. It is translated as CASSFWLRAYEQYF.

The chain has TRBV11-1 and TRBJ2-1, with unresolved D. The V gene's germline CDR1 is SGHAT and CDR2 FQDESV (reference sequence). The CDR3 loop spans 14 amino acids. V lost 4 bases to trimming and J lost 5 bases, with 12 bases between them. In nucleotides, the CDR3 is TGTGCCAGCAGCTCGAGTAGGGCAGACAATGAGCAGTTCTTC. It specifies CASSSSRADNEQFF. Using reference TRBV11-1 and TRBJ2-1 for the parts outside the CDR3, the full variable domain is EAEVAQSPRYKITEKSQAVAFWCDPISGHATLYWYRQILGQGPELLVQFQDESVVDDSQLPKDRFSAERLKGVDSTLKIQPAELGDSAMYLCASSSSRADNEQFFGPGTRLTVL.

Note on this clone: The sample contains more than one DNA sequence encoding this CDR3. The rearrangement uses TRBV5-1 and TRBJ1-1, with 7 positions matching TRBD1. This CDR3 has 12 amino acids. CDR1 and CDR2 (germline): SGHRS, YFSETQ. The trim removed 4 bases at V and 8 bases at J, leaving 5 bases unmatched. The CDR3 nucleotides are TGCGCCAGCAGCCCAGAGACAGGGGAAGCTTTCTTT. This sequence encodes CASSPETGEAFF.

This rearrangement joins TRBV7-2 to TRBJ2-1, with TRBD2 matching 8 bases. J gave up 6 bases and V 1 base, and 2 bases lay outside the gene matches. Germline CDR1 SGHTA, CDR2 FQGNSA. This CDR3 contains 14 residues. CDR3 sequence (DNA): TGTGCCAGCAGCTTAGTAACTAGCGGCAATGAGCAGTTCTTC. Encoded protein: CASSLVTSGNEQFF.

The rearrangement uses TRBV11-2 and TRBJ2-7, with a possible D match to TRBD1 (5 bases). The CDR3 extends over 15 amino acids. V was trimmed by 5 bases and J by 5 bases, leaving 19 bases between them. CDR1 and CDR2 (germline): SGHAT, FQNNGV. CDR3: CASSRPPAGLDEQYF. In DNA, the CDR3 is TGTGCCAGCAGCCGACCCCCGGCAGGGTTGGACGAGCAGTACTTC.

This chain uses TRBV6-6 with TRBJ1-2; the match to TRBD1 covers 8 bases. Germline loops: CDR1 MNHNY, CDR2 SVGAGI (reference sequence). The CDR3 consists of 16 residues. V trimming: 2 bases; J trimming: 4 bases; junction bases outside the gene matches: 9. CDR3 sequence: CASSYLATGTGYGYTF. CDR3 in DNA: TGTGCCAGCAGTTACCTCGCGACCGGGACAGGCTATGGCTACACCTTC.

The chain couples TRBV7-6 to TRBJ2-5; D is uncertain. TRBJ2-7 matches the DNA end more closely, so the J call is doubtful. The CDR3 covers 14 residues. CDR1 and CDR2 from the germline V gene are SGHVS and FNYEAQ. CDR3 protein: CASSPDEVPYEQYF. The CDR3 DNA reads TGTGCCAGCAGCCCGGACGAAGTGCCTTACGAGCAGTACTTC.

This chain links TRBV7-7 with TRBJ2-3; D not resolved. Germline V CDR1 and CDR2: SSHAT, FNYEAQ (reference sequence). V lost 3 bases, J lost 2 bases, and 6 bases lay in between. This CDR3 is built from 13 residues. This CDR3 reads CASSLYDTDTQYF. For the CDR3, the DNA is TGTGCCAGCAGCTTGTACGACACAGATACGCAGTATTTT.

The genes are TRBV15 and TRBJ2-1; a possible D gene is TRBD2 (6 bases). The CDR3 is made up of 17 amino acids. Trimming took 4 bases from V and 0 from J, leaving 16 bases between them. Germline-derived CDR1 and CDR2 are LNHNV and YYDKDF (reference sequence). CDR3 sequence (DNA): TGTGCCACCAGCATTCCAAACGCGCGGGACTCCTACAATGAGCAGTTCTTC. As protein: CATSIPNARDSYNEQFF.